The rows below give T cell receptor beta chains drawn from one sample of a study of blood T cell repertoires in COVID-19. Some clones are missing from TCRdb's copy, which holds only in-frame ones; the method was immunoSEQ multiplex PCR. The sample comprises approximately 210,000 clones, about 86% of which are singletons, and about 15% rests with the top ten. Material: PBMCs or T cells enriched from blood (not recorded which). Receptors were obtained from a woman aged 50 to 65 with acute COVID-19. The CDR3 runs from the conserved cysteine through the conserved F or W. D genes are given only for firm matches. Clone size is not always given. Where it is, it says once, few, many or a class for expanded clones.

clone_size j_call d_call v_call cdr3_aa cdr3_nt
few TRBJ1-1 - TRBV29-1 CSVEAGADTEAFF TGCAGCGTTGAAGCAGGGGCGGACACTGAAGCTTTCTTT
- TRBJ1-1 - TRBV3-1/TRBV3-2 CASSQGAARGGSTEAFF TGTGCCAGCAGCCAAGGTGCGGCGAGGGGAGGCAGCACTGAAGCTTTCTTT
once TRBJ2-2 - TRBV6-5 CASSSIAEAGELFF TGTGCCAGCAGCTCGATAGCCGAAGCCGGGGAGCTGTTTTTT
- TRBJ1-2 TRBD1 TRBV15 CATSRDYWDRGDYGYTF TGTGCCACCAGCAGAGATTATTGGGACAGGGGTGACTATGGCTACACCTTC
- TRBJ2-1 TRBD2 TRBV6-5 CASTRGGGINEQFF TGTGCCAGCACCCGGGGGGGCGGGATTAATGAGCAGTTCTTC
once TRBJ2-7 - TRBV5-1 CASSSDSQYEQYF TGCGCCAGCAGCTCGGACAGCCAATACGAGCAGTACTTC
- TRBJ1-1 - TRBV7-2 CASSLAGVAVNTEAFF TGTGCCAGCAGCTTAGCAGGAGTCGCGGTGAACACTGAAGCTTTCTTT
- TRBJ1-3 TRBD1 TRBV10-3 CAISDRSQGAGGNTIYF TGTGCCATCAGTGACCGTTCCCAGGGGGCTGGAGGAAACACCATATATTTT
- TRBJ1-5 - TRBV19 CAAGIRSNQPQHF TGTGCCGCAGGGATCAGAAGCAATCAGCCCCAGCATTTT
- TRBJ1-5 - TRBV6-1 CASSEMGAWLPQHF TGTGCCAGCAGTGAAATGGGGGCTTGGTTGCCCCAGCATTTT
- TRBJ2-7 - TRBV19 CASSVDVSWRDEQYF TGTGCCAGTAGTGTAGATGTTTCTTGGAGGGACGAGCAGTACTTC
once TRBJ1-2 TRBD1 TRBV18 CASSDDRGLPSYGYTF TGTGCCAGCTCAGACGACAGGGGGCTGCCCTCCTATGGCTACACCTTC
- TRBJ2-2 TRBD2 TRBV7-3 CASSLTRLAGPPAGELFF TGTGCCAGCAGCTTAACAAGACTAGCGGGACCCCCGGCCGGGGAGCTGTTTTTT
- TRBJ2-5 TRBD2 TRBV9 CASSVFSGRAGETQYF TGTGCCAGCAGCGTCTTTAGCGGGAGGGCAGGGGAGACCCAGTACTTC
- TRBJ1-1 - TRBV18 CASSPAFSNTEAFF TGTGCCAGCTCACCGGCCTTCTCGAACACTGAAGCTTTCTTT
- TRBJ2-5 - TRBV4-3 CASSQGVPGSQETQYF TGCGCCAGCAGCCAAGGAGTCCCGGGTTCCCAGGAGACCCAGTACTTC
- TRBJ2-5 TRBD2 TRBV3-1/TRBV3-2 CASSRPWTSGRAGQTQYF TGTGCCAGCAGCCGACCCTGGACTAGCGGGAGGGCCGGTCAGACCCAGTACTTC
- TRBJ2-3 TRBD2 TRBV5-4 CASSRGTSGRTDTQYF TGTGCCAGCAGCAGAGGGACTAGCGGGAGAACAGATACGCAGTATTTT
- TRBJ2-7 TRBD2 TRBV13 CASSLSWTSGAYEQYF TGTGCCAGCAGCCTCTCTTGGACTAGCGGGGCCTACGAGCAGTACTTC
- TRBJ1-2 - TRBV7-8 CASSFTTTNYGYTF TGTGCCAGCAGCTTCACGACAACTAACTATGGCTACACCTTC
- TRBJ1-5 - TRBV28 CASSSVLFQPQHF TGTGCCAGCAGTTCCGTCTTATTTCAGCCCCAGCATTTT
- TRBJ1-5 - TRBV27 CASSLLSYRGAVGQPQHF TGTGCCAGCAGCCTCCTCTCCTATCGGGGGGCGGTGGGTCAGCCCCAGCATTTT
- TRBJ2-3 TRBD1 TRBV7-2 CASSLGQGPDTQYF TGTGCCAGCAGCTTAGGACAGGGACCAGATACGCAGTATTTT
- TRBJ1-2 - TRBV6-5 CASSYSGVGDYTF TGTGCCAGCAGTTACTCAGGGGTGGGTGACTACACCTTC
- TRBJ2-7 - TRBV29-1 CSVDDGGSYEQYF TGCAGCGTTGATGATGGGGGGTCCTACGAGCAGTACTTC
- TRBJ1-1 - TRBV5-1 CASSPRSGRANTEAFF TGCGCCAGCAGCCCCCGTTCTGGCAGGGCGAACACTGAAGCTTTCTTT
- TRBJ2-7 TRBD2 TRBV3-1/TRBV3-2 CASSSILAGEVYEQYF TGTGCCAGCAGCTCAATACTAGCGGGAGAGGTCTACGAGCAGTACTTC
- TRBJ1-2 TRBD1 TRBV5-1 CASSPTGGRTGYTF TGCGCCAGCAGTCCGACAGGGGGCAGGACAGGCTACACCTTC
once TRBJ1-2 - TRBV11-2 CASSLGVAGLGYTF TGTGCCAGCAGCTTAGGGGTAGCAGGGCTAGGCTACACCTTC
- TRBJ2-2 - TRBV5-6 CASSLSGFAGELFF TGTGCCAGCAGCTTGTCGGGGTTTGCCGGGGAGCTGTTTTTT
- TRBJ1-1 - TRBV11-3 CASSSVRGTRLLNTEAFF TGTGCCAGCAGCTCAGTCAGGGGCACCCGACTCCTGAACACTGAAGCTTTCTTT
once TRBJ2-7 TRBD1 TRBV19 CASSLRTGPYEQYF TGTGCCAGTAGTCTCCGGACAGGTCCCTACGAGCAGTACTTC
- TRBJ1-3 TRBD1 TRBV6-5 CASRREGASGNTIYF TGTGCCAGCAGACGGGAGGGGGCTTCAGGAAACACCATATATTTT
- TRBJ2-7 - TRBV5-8 CASSLAVQAYEQYF TGTGCCAGCAGCTTGGCGGTCCAGGCCTACGAGCAGTACTTC
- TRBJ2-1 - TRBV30 CAWSGGTTHLHEQFF TGTGCCTGGAGTGGCGGGACCACCCACCTCCATGAGCAGTTCTTC
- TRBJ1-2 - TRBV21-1 CASSKVTRGKDLNGYTF TGTGCCAGCAGCAAAGTCACCAGGGGGAAGGACCTAAATGGCTACACCTTC
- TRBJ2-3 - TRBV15 CATSRGWASAPGTDTQYF TGTGCCACCAGCAGAGGGTGGGCTAGCGCCCCCGGCACAGATACGCAGTATTTT
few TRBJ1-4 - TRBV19 CASSRSGLSLNEKLFF TGTGCCAGTAGTCGAAGTGGACTTAGTCTAAATGAAAAACTGTTTTTT
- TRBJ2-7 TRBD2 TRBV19 CASSSAWGGRNEQYF TGTGCCAGTAGTTCGGCTTGGGGGGGACGAAACGAGCAGTACTTC
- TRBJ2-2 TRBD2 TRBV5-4 CASSPGLAGAVISGELFF TGTGCCAGCAGCCCGGGACTAGCGGGAGCCGTGATAAGCGGGGAGCTGTTTTTT
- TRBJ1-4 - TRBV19 CASSREQGVGEKLFF TGTGCCAGTAGTAGGGAACAGGGCGTCGGTGAAAAACTGTTTTTT